This TCR beta chain was sequenced in a study of response to subunit inactivated influenza vaccine. Study results and caveats: Authors suggested that a seasonal influenza vaccination recruits few new T cells each time.

This CDR3 has 15 amino acids. Concerning this clonotype itself: What it binds is not known. At one end, the junction sequence differs from germline, possibly due to a read error.

TCRdb recomputed calls from the RT-PCR reads with MiXCR, one row per CDR3 protein. The table shows more than 700,000 distinct CDR3 sequences, with about 20% occurring only once. Material: PBMCs from blood, obtained around 5 days after vaccination. This chain connects TRBV12-3 or TRBV12-4 to TRBJ2-3; 9 nucleotides line up with TRBD1. This sequence was found in a man aged 50 or older who received an inactivated influenza vaccine. This chain's CDR3 is CASSVAGTGWFRQYF. In DNA, the CDR3 is TGTGCCAGCAGTGTAGCCGGGACAGGGTGGTTCAGGCAGTATTTT.